These 28 T cell receptor beta chains were all obtained from the same sample, sequenced in a study of T cell changes during pregnancy in multiple sclerosis. Assay used: immunoSEQ multiplex PCR; TCRdb lists only in-frame clones, some missing. The profile shows more than 60,000 clones, around nine tenths of them singletons. Sequences were derived from peripheral blood, sampled before pregnancy. The receptors here all came from a female donor with multiple sclerosis, enrolled in a pregnancy study.

The V gene is TRBV9, the J gene TRBJ2-1; TRBD2 is a possible D gene (6 bases). Germline V gives CDR1 SGDLS, CDR2 YYNGEE. Trimming removed 3 bases at V and 2 bases at J, with 12 bases between. The CDR3 extends over 15 amino acids. CDR3 bases: TGTGCCAGCAGCGCCCGTAGCGGAACCTACAATGAGCAGTTCTTC. This codes for CASSARSGTYNEQFF.

The V call is TRBV9, the J call TRBJ2-2; 10 bases are shared with TRBD1. This CDR3 has 16 amino acids. Germline V CDR1 and CDR2: SGDLS, YYNGEE. V trimming: 0 bases; J trimming: 4 bases; junction bases outside the gene matches: 3. CDR3 coding DNA: TGTGCCAGCAGCGTAGGACAGGGGGCGCGCACCGGGGAGCTGTTTTTT. Translation gives CASSVGQGARTGELFF.

The chain is built from TRBV5-4 and TRBJ2-4; D is undetermined. The CDR3 totals 13 residues. Deletions cut 3 bases from V and 9 bases from J, with 13 bases between. The germline CDR1 and CDR2 sequences are SGHNT and YYREEE (reference sequence). The CDR3 DNA reads as TGTGCCAGCAGCTGGCAAAATCGAAGCATTCAGTACTTC. Translation: CASSWQNRSIQYF. The full variable domain, in which reference TRBV5-4 and TRBJ2-4 provide the parts outside the CDR3, is ETGVTQSPTHLIKTRGQQVTLRCSSQSGHNTVSWYQQALGQGPQFIFQYYREEENGRGNFPPRFSGLQFPNYSSELNVNALELDDSALYLCASSWQNRSIQYFGAGTRLSVL.

This clone was seen once. The chain combines TRBV19 with TRBJ2-6; D may be TRBD2 (5 bases). The CDR3 length is 16 residues. The germline V gene has CDR1 LNHDA and CDR2 SQIVND (reference sequence). V lost 1 base, J lost 4 bases, and 11 bases lay in between. The CDR3 DNA follows: TGTGCCAGTAGTATAGGAGGGCTTCTGGGGGCCAACGTCCTGACTTTC. It is translated as CASSIGGLLGANVLTF.

The rearrangement joins TRBV5-6 to TRBJ2-3; D is undetermined. This CDR3 has 13 residues. V was cut by 4 bases and J by 4 bases, with 10 bases left in between. CDR1 SGHDT and CDR2 YYEEEE come from the germline V gene. CDR3 sequence (DNA): TGTGCCAGCAGCATACAATATTCAGATACGCAGTATTTT. It translates to CASSIQYSDTQYF.

This clone has only a few counts. This rearrangement joins TRBV7-3 to TRBJ2-7; TRBD2 is a possible D gene (6 bases). The CDR3 contains 13 residues. Germline V gene sequence: CDR1 SGHTA, CDR2 FQGTGA. The V and J ends lost 4 bases and 6 bases respectively, with 13 bases between them. The CDR3 DNA reads as TGTGCCAGCAGCTGGAGGGACCGTGGCGAGCAGTACTTC. Translated: CASSWRDRGEQYF.

The chain carries TRBV5-6 and TRBJ2-3; TRBD1 matches at 7 bases. The germline V gene has CDR1 SGHDT and CDR2 YYEEEE. The junction had 9 bases not matched to a gene; V was cut back by 7 bases and J by 4 bases. This CDR3 comprises 14 residues. CDR3 in amino acids: CASGRQGSPDTQYF. CDR3 bases: TGTGCCAGCGGGAGACAGGGAAGTCCAGATACGCAGTATTTT. Supplemented by reference TRBV5-6 and TRBJ2-3, the full variable domain reads DAGVTQSPTHLIKTRGQQVTLRCSPKSGHDTVSWYQQALGQGPQFIFQYYEEEERQRGNFPDRFSGHQFPNYSSELNVNALLLGDSALYLCASGRQGSPDTQYFGPGTRLTVL.

The chain carries TRBV7-9 and TRBJ2-5, with 9 bases lining up with TRBD1. The CDR3 contains 15 residues. Germline V gene lookup returns CDR1 SEHNR and CDR2 FQNEAQ (reference sequence). J lost 5 bases, V lost 3 bases, and 7 bases had no gene match. CDR3 in DNA: TGTGCCAGCAGCTTCTGGACAGGGGTGATGGAGACCCAGTACTTC. This gives the protein CASSFWTGVMETQYF.

This rearrangement joins TRBV18 to TRBJ1-5; a possible D gene is TRBD1 (6 bases). Germline V gene sequence: CDR1 KGHSH, CDR2 LQKENI. Deletions cut 3 bases from V and 4 bases from J, with 16 bases between. CDR3 length: 16 residues. Here the CDR3 reads CASSPLGTGLNQPQHF. DNA of the CDR3: TGTGCCAGCTCACCGTTGGGCACAGGGCTTAATCAGCCCCAGCATTTT.

Here the CDR3 DNA reads TGTGCCATCAGTGAGGAGGGGGGGCCGGAAGAGACCCAGTACTTC. Residues: CAISEEGGPEETQYF. The J gene is TRBJ2-5, the V gene TRBV10-3; a possible D gene is TRBD2 (7 bases). Germline V lookup: CDR1 ENHRY, CDR2 SYGVKD. The V gene lost 2 bases and the J gene lost 3 bases, with 13 bases spanning the gap. The CDR3 is made up of 15 amino acids.

The genes are TRBV5-4 and TRBJ1-2; tentatively, D is TRBD1 (5 bases). V lost 4 bases and J 4 bases, leaving 23 bases between the germline ends. This CDR3 spans 17 amino acids. Germline values: CDR1 SGHNT, CDR2 YYREEE (reference sequence). The CDR3 nucleotides are TGTGCCAGCAGCCCCGGGGGATGGGCGGGCGGGGCCTATGGCTACACCTTC. As protein: CASSPGGWAGGAYGYTF.

The gene calls are TRBV6-5 and TRBJ2-7; D possibly corresponds to TRBD2 (5 bases). Germline V gene sequence: CDR1 MNHEY, CDR2 SVGAGI. Trimming removed 0 bases at V and 2 bases at J, with 11 bases between. The CDR3 has 15 residues. This CDR3 reads CASSYSRESTYEQYF. CDR3 nucleotide sequence: TGTGCCAGCAGTTACTCCCGGGAAAGTACCTACGAGCAGTACTTC.

V usage is TRBV10-3 and J usage is TRBJ2-3, with 9 bases identical to TRBD1. The J segment lost 2 bases and the V segment lost 4 bases, leaving 13 bases of the junction unmatched. Per the germline V gene, CDR1 is ENHRY and CDR2 is SYGVKD. The CDR3 consists of 18 residues. This chain's CDR3 is CAISGGQGHNLPTDTQYF. In nucleotides, the CDR3 is TGTGCCATCAGTGGGGGACAGGGTCATAATCTTCCCACAGATACGCAGTATTTT.

The chain joins TRBV5-6 to TRBJ2-3, with D possibly matching TRBD1 (5 bases). Per the germline V gene, CDR1 is SGHDT and CDR2 is YYEEEE. The germline V and J ends were trimmed by 0 bases and 3 bases, with 5 bases remaining between them. The CDR3 loop spans 13 amino acids. CDR3 region: CASSLEGTDTQYF. Written as DNA, the CDR3 is TGTGCCAGCAGCTTGGAGGGGACAGATACGCAGTATTTT.

This clone appeared once. This chain uses TRBV7-3 with TRBJ2-3; D might be TRBD1 (5 bases). The V end was cut by 6 bases, the J end by 1 base, with 11 bases between. Germline V gene sequence: CDR1 SGHTA, CDR2 FQGTGA. This CDR3 region has 14 residues. CDR3 sequence: CASSIRGGTDTQYF. In DNA form, the CDR3 reads TGTGCCAGCAGTATTAGGGGTGGCACAGATACGCAGTATTTT.

This sequence joins TRBV9 and TRBJ2-3; TRBD2 might be the D (6 bases). The CDR3 is 13 amino acids. V was pared by 7 bases and J by 6 bases, with 15 bases between. Germline V gives CDR1 SGDLS, CDR2 YYNGEE. The CDR3 DNA sequence: TGTGCCAGCGGCGGGGCCCAAAGGGATACGCAGTATTTT. Encoded protein: CASGGAQRDTQYF.

This clone appeared once. V and J are TRBV15 and TRBJ2-3; a weak D match, TRBD1 (5 bases). The V end lost 3 bases, the J end lost 2 bases, and 12 bases lay between the germline ends. CDR1 and CDR2 from the germline V gene are LNHNV and YYDKDF (reference sequence). The CDR3 runs 15 residues. This CDR3 reads CATSRTQVPTDTQYF. The CDR3 coding sequence is TGTGCCACCAGCAGGACACAGGTCCCCACAGATACGCAGTATTTT.

The rearrangement joins TRBV5-4 to TRBJ1-2; D unclear. V gave up 5 bases and J gave up 0 bases, with 8 bases separating them. Germline V gene data show CDR1 as SGHNT and CDR2 as YYREEE (reference sequence). This CDR3 has 13 residues. In DNA form, the CDR3 reads TGTGCCAGCAGGGGCCGAGCTAACTATGGCTACACCTTC. This gives the protein CASRGRANYGYTF.

J is TRBJ1-4 and V is TRBV4-3, with TRBD1 identical over 11 bases. Germline V lookup: CDR1 LGHNA, CDR2 YSLEER. The CDR3 covers 14 residues. The junction had 0 bases not matched to a gene; V was cut back by 1 base and J by 8 bases. The DNA of the CDR3 is TGCGCCAGCAGCCAAGGGACAGGGGGCGAAAAACTGTTTTTT. Protein: CASSQGTGGEKLFF.

Only one count was recorded for this clone. The chain carries TRBV15 and TRBJ1-2, with unresolved D. V lost 5 bases to trimming and J lost 8 bases, with 21 bases between them. Germline CDR1 is LNHNV and CDR2 is YYDKDF (reference sequence). CDR3 length equals 15 residues. CDR3: CATSPRDAWRGGYTF. The CDR3 DNA sequence: TGTGCCACCAGCCCACGGGATGCATGGCGCGGAGGCTACACCTTC.

The chain recombines TRBV2 with TRBJ1-5; D remains unclear. CDR1 is SNHLY and CDR2 is FYNNEI in the germline V gene. This CDR3 is built from 15 residues. V was pared by 3 bases and J by 4 bases, with 13 bases between. CDR3 protein: CASSDRRDGNQPQHF. In DNA form, the CDR3 reads TGTGCCAGCAGTGACCGCCGTGACGGGAATCAGCCCCAGCATTTT.

This rearrangement joins TRBV7-9 to TRBJ1-4; possibly TRBD1 for D (6 bases). V dropped 6 bases and J dropped 5 bases, with 16 bases sitting between them. Germline CDR1 is SEHNR and CDR2 is FQNEAQ (reference sequence). The CDR3 contains 15 residues. The CDR3 is CASRSNRDANEKLFF. In DNA, the CDR3 is TGTGCCAGCAGATCTAACAGGGACGCCAATGAAAAACTGTTTTTT.

CDR3 loop: CASSLRSDEQYF. CDR3 nucleotide sequence: TGTGCCAGCAGCTTGAGGAGCGACGAGCAGTACTTC. This sequence joins TRBV5-4 and TRBJ2-7; D is ambiguous. CDR3 length: 12 amino acids. Germline assignment: CDR1 SGHNT and CDR2 YYREEE (reference sequence). V gave up 1 base and J gave up 5 bases, with 7 bases separating them. The full variable domain, its missing parts supplied by reference TRBV5-4 and TRBJ2-7, is ETGVTQSPTHLIKTRGQQVTLRCSSQSGHNTVSWYQQALGQGPQFIFQYYREEENGRGNFPPRFSGLQFPNYSSELNVNALELDDSALYLCASSLRSDEQYFGPGTRLTVT.

The V and J genes are TRBV5-1 and TRBJ2-1; tentatively, D is TRBD2 (6 bases). This CDR3 region has 16 residues. V lost 4 bases to trimming and J lost 4 bases, with 18 bases between them. From germline, CDR1 is SGHRS and CDR2 YFSETQ. CDR3 residues: CASSPTGLARYNEQFF. DNA for the CDR3: TGCGCCAGCAGCCCTACCGGGCTAGCGCGGTACAATGAGCAGTTCTTC.

This sequence joins TRBV10-3 and TRBJ1-2; 8 nucleotides agree with TRBD1. This CDR3 comprises 13 residues. V lost 0 bases to trimming and J lost 8 bases; unmatched junction nucleotides: 2. The V gene's germline CDR1 is ENHRY and CDR2 SYGVKD. The CDR3 reads CAISESTGVGYTF. In DNA form, the CDR3 reads TGTGCCATCAGTGAGTCGACAGGGGTAGGCTACACCTTC.

V is TRBV6-4 and J is TRBJ1-6; D remains unclear. The CDR3 runs 13 residues. In germline, CDR1 is MRHNA, CDR2 SNTAGT. Trimming pared 6 bases from V and 5 bases from J, leaving 8 bases between. The CDR3 region is CASRVGDNSPLHF. As DNA, the CDR3 is TGTGCCAGCAGGGTGGGCGATAATTCACCCCTCCACTTT.

This chain joins TRBV6-4 and TRBJ2-3, with unresolved D. The CDR3 runs to 13 residues. Germline lookup yields CDR1 MRHNA and CDR2 SNTAGT. V was pared by 2 bases and J by 3 bases, with 6 bases between. For the CDR3, the DNA is TGTGCCAGCAGTGACCCCCGGACAGATACGCAGTATTTT. This translates into CASSDPRTDTQYF.

The DNA for the CDR3 is TGTGCCAGCAGCGTAGACACCTCCTTAGAGCAGTTCTTC. Amino acid sequence: CASSVDTSLEQFF. The V call is TRBV9, the J call TRBJ2-1; D gene unclear. This CDR3 region has 13 residues. Germline assignment: CDR1 SGDLS and CDR2 YYNGEE. The germline V and J ends were trimmed by 0 bases and 10 bases, with 11 bases remaining between them.